This T cell receptor (beta chain) was documented in a study of control samples from healthy donors and cancer patients. V lost 5 bases and J lost 13, with 24 bases in between. The CDR3 length is 15 residues. The germline gives CDR1 SEHNR, CDR2 FQNEAQ (reference sequence). TCRdb's table, derived via immunoSEQ multiplex PCR, lists solely in-frame clones and lacks some. The sample lists about 170,000 clones, about 94% occurring once. This clonotype was sampled from a woman in her sixties or seventies in good health. This sequence joins TRBV7-9 and TRBJ1-5; perhaps TRBD1 as D (6 bases). The sample taken for sequencing was blood. The CDR3 DNA reads as TGTGCCAGCAGCCATTGGCAGGGGCGGGAATCGGGTCAGCATTTT. It specifies CASSHWQGRESGQHF.